This entry describes one TCR beta chain. Its antigen is currently unknown. The V gene's germline CDR1 is SGHAT and CDR2 FQNNGV. With 1 base removed from V and 8 bases from J, the gap between germline ends came to 11 bases. CDR3 size: 13 residues. Investigators performed immunoSEQ version v3.0 at survey level. Some clones are missing from TCRdb's copy, which holds only in-frame ones; the method was immunoSEQ multiplex PCR. The top ten clones hold approximately 8% of a sample with under 30,000 clones, roughly 95% of them seen once. The record originates from a study of long-term antiretroviral therapy in people with HIV. Whole-study results and caveats: Viral resistance, ART adherence and therapy changes all lacked available data. Blood sampling spanned 2004 to 2017, possibly under older ART regimens.

Two or more post-ART PBMC samples, plus at least one pre-ART sample, were available for each donor. J is TRBJ1-2 and V is TRBV11-2, with unresolved D. Sequenced here: unsorted PBMCs, sampled 6 to 6.5 years after starting antiretroviral therapy. The source of this sequence is a man aged 25-45 years with HIV. The chain's CDR3 is CASSLVGGSGYTF. The CDR3, as DNA: TGTGCCAGCAGCTTAGTCGGAGGGAGCGGCTACACCTTC.